The 15 T cell receptor beta chains in this list originate from one sample, sequenced in a study of blood T cell repertoires in COVID-19. Profiling relied on immunoSEQ multiplex PCR, and the TCRdb table lists in-frame clones only, not all of them. Of hundreds of thousands of clones listed, 70% to 90% were seen once; the top ten hold 6.9%. Specimen: peripheral blood. The receptors stem from a woman younger than 45 who had recovered from COVID-19.

J is TRBJ2-1 and V is TRBV11-3, with 9 bases fitting TRBD1. The CDR3 is made up of 16 amino acids. CDR1 is SGHNT, CDR2 YENEEA, per germline. V shed 1 base and J 1 base; nucleotides not matched to a gene: 2. CDR3 sequence (DNA): TGTGCCAGCAGCTTAGGCGGGACAGGGTCCTACAATGAGCAGTTCTTC. Amino acids: CASSLGGTGSYNEQFF. The full variable domain, rest sourced from reference TRBV11-3 and TRBJ2-1, is EAGVVQSPRYKIIEKKQPVAFWCNPISGHNTLYWYLQNLGQGPELLIRYENEEAVDDSQLPKDRFSAERLKGVDSTLKIQPAELGDSAVYLCASSLGGTGSYNEQFFGPGTRLTVL.

The chain has TRBV4-3 and TRBJ2-7; D uncertain. Trimming removed 1 base at V and 0 bases at J, with 13 bases between. The length of the CDR3 is 16 residues. Germline assignment: CDR1 LGHNA and CDR2 YSLEER. CDR3 loop: CASSQGFTESSYEQYF. CDR3 DNA: TGCGCCAGCAGCCAAGGGTTTACAGAAAGCTCCTACGAGCAGTACTTC.

The chain employs TRBV4-1 and TRBJ1-5, with 8 nucleotides matching TRBD1. V gave up 4 bases and J gave up 6 bases; unmatched junction bases: 8. In germline, CDR1 is MGHRA, CDR2 YSYEKL. The CDR3 length is 15 residues. The CDR3 bases are TGCGCCAGCAGCCTATTGACAGGGGACGCTCAGCCCCAGCATTTT. It translates to CASSLLTGDAQPQHF.

The chain uses TRBV5-4 and TRBJ1-6, with a tentative D call TRBD1 (5 bases). V was clipped by 1 base and J by 7 bases, with 15 bases between them. CDR3 length: 16 residues. Germline CDR1 reads SGHNT; CDR2 reads YYREEE (reference sequence). The CDR3 coding sequence is TGTGCCAGCAGCTTGCGACGGGCGCGGGGCAATTCACCCCTCCACTTT. As protein: CASSLRRARGNSPLHF.

V gene TRBV6-6 combines with J gene TRBJ2-3, with TRBD2 as a possible D gene (6 bases). Trimming cost V 6 bases and J 0 bases, with 10 bases left between them. The CDR3 consists of 14 residues. Germline-derived CDR1 and CDR2 are MNHNY and SVGAGI (reference sequence). CDR3 sequence reads: CASSWEVSTDTQYF. The CDR3 bases are TGTGCCAGCAGCTGGGAGGTAAGCACAGATACGCAGTATTTT.

This clone has just one count. The CDR3 here is CAISGVGGASGYTF. The CDR3 DNA follows: TGTGCCATCAGTGGGGTAGGGGGCGCGTCCGGCTACACCTTC. The rearrangement joins TRBV10-3 to TRBJ1-2, with TRBD1 identical over 7 bases. CDR3 length: 14 amino acids. After removal of 4 bases from V and 8 bases from J, the junction contained 10 bases not matched to a gene. The V gene's germline CDR1 is ENHRY and CDR2 SYGVKD.

This clone was seen only once. CDR3 DNA sequence: TGTGCCAGCAGTCGTGACAGTCGACAGCCGAGCCCTGAAGCTTTCTTT. Translating it yields CASSRDSRQPSPEAFF. This chain joins TRBV7-9 and TRBJ1-1, with TRBD1 as a possible D gene (5 bases). V dropped 6 bases and J dropped 6 bases, with 23 bases sitting between them. The CDR3 is made up of 16 amino acids. Germline V gene data show CDR1 as SEHNR and CDR2 as FQNEAQ (reference sequence).

This chain joins TRBV19 and TRBJ1-4; weak D call: TRBD1 (5 bases). Germline CDR1 and CDR2: LNHDA and SQIVND (reference sequence). V gave up 1 base and J gave up 5 bases, with 14 bases separating them. This CDR3 is built from 16 residues. CDR3 sequence (DNA): TGTGCCAGTAGTATAGCACGCGGGGCCCTAAATGAAAAACTGTTTTTT. Protein product: CASSIARGALNEKLFF.

The genes are TRBV18 and TRBJ1-2; D remains unclear. Deletions cut 5 bases from V and 3 bases from J, with 16 bases between. CDR1 and CDR2 from the germline V gene are KGHSH and LQKENI. This CDR3 is 15 amino acids long. The CDR3 loop reads CASSTTVARDYGYTF. The CDR3 nucleotides are TGTGCCAGCTCAACGACGGTCGCGCGGGACTATGGCTACACCTTC. Variable domain in full (rest from reference TRBV18 and TRBJ1-2): NAGVMQNPRHLVRRRGQEARLRCSPMKGHSHVYWYRQLPEEGLKFMVYLQKENIIDESGMPKERFSAEFPKEGPSILRIQQVVRGDSAAYFCASSTTVARDYGYTFGSGTRLTVV.

This chain connects TRBV2 to TRBJ1-2; 7 bases are a match to TRBD1. The CDR3 extends over 16 amino acids. V lost 3 bases to trimming and J lost 2 bases; unmatched junction nucleotides: 9. Germline CDR1 is SNHLY and CDR2 is FYNNEI. CDR3 nucleotides: TGTGCCAGCAGTGAGCAGAGGGACAGTTACAACTATGGCTACACCTTC. Translating gives CASSEQRDSYNYGYTF.

The chain combines TRBV6-5 with TRBJ2-1; 9 bases are a match to TRBD1. Germline V gene data show CDR1 as MNHEY and CDR2 as SVGAGI. The CDR3 has 15 amino acids. V shed 0 bases, J shed 6 bases, and the junction held 3 bases outside the gene matches. The CDR3 region is CASSYSGTGSNEQFF. The CDR3 nucleotides are TGTGCCAGCAGTTACTCCGGGACAGGGAGCAATGAGCAGTTCTTC.

The chain carries TRBV11-2 and TRBJ2-7, with 8 bases fitting TRBD1. V dropped 5 bases and J dropped 5; count of bases not matched to a gene: 11. The CDR3 is made up of 15 amino acids. Germline-derived CDR1 and CDR2 are SGHAT and FQNNGV. The CDR3 here is CASSGYRDRMNEQYF. The CDR3 bases are TGTGCCAGCAGCGGATACCGGGACAGGATGAACGAGCAGTACTTC.

The rearrangement uses TRBV19 and TRBJ1-1; possibly TRBD1 for D (5 bases). Germline CDR1 is LNHDA and CDR2 is SQIVND (reference sequence). This CDR3 is 13 amino acids long. The V end was cut by 7 bases, the J end by 5 bases, with 14 bases between. The CDR3 protein is CASTADIRTEAFF. In nucleotides, the CDR3 is TGTGCCAGTACCGCGGACATAAGAACTGAAGCTTTCTTT.

The rearrangement uses TRBV3-1 (or the pseudogene TRBV3-2) and TRBJ1-3; 8 bases fit TRBD1. Germline V lookup: CDR1 LGHDT, CDR2 YNNKEL (reference sequence). With V trimmed by 5 bases and J by 3 bases, 0 bases remained unmatched. This CDR3 has 13 residues. CDR3 residues: CASSTGGGNTIYF. CDR3 nucleotide sequence: TGTGCCAGCAGCACAGGGGGTGGAAACACCATATATTTT.

The V gene is TRBV7-2, the J gene TRBJ2-1, with D possibly matching TRBD2 (6 bases). This CDR3 spans 15 amino acids. The germline V gene has CDR1 SGHTA and CDR2 FQGNSA. V was shortened by 5 bases and J by 1 base, with 12 bases between the two germline ends. The CDR3 here is CASSQGLPSYNEQFF. The CDR3 nucleotides read TGTGCCAGCAGCCAGGGACTTCCTTCCTACAATGAGCAGTTCTTC.